The entry below gives a single T cell receptor (beta chain) sequence along with its context. Its antigen is currently unknown. Sequenced by immunoSEQ multiplex PCR; TCRdb stores in-frame clones only, minus some. The table has 630,000 or so clones, roughly 98% seen once. The naive CD8 subset, CD45RO-negative cells positively selected for CCR7, excluded terminally differentiated effector memory CD45RA+ cells. This record comes from a study of shared clonotypes between healthy human individuals. For the study at large: There were three CD4 naive, three CD4 memory, two CD8 naive and one CD8 memory plates per donor.

General study points: Clonotype sharing among donors, it was expected, would be affected by sequencing depth.

In germline, CDR1 is SGHRS, CDR2 YFSETQ. Trimming shortened V by 4 bases and J by 4 bases, and 17 bases separated the two germline ends. The CDR3 is 15 residues long. This receptor was identified in a man aged 25 to 40 in good health. The genes are TRBV5-1 and TRBJ2-5; TRBD2 might be the D (5 bases). Sequencing used naive CD8+ T cells sorted from blood. The CDR3 protein is CASSPERVEGETQYF. CDR3 DNA: TGCGCCAGCAGCCCGGAACGAGTAGAGGGAGAGACCCAGTACTTC.